The subject of this entry is one T cell receptor (beta chain). The data originate from a study of technical replicates of blood from a few donors. Assay used: immunoSEQ multiplex PCR; TCRdb lists only in-frame clones, some missing. The sample consists of about 100,000 clones, approximately 94% of them appearing once. CDR1 and CDR2 (germline): KGHSY, FQNENV. Trimming removed 2 bases at V and 1 base at J, with 12 bases between. CDR3 length equals 16 residues. What was sequenced was T cells isolated from PBMCs. The chain recombines TRBV16 with TRBJ1-3; a weak D match, TRBD1 (6 bases). This sequence originates from a human donor in good health. The CDR3 spells CASSQGNRASGNTIYF. In nucleotides, the CDR3 is TGTGCCAGCAGCCAAGGGAACAGGGCATCTGGAAACACCATATATTTT. Drawing the rest from reference TRBV16 and TRBJ1-3, the complete variable domain is GEEVAQTPKHLVRGEGQKAKLYCAPIKGHSYVFWYQQVLKNEFKFLISFQNENVFDETGMPKERFSAKCLPNSPCSLEIQATKLEDSAVYFCASSQGNRASGNTIYFGEGSWLTVV.